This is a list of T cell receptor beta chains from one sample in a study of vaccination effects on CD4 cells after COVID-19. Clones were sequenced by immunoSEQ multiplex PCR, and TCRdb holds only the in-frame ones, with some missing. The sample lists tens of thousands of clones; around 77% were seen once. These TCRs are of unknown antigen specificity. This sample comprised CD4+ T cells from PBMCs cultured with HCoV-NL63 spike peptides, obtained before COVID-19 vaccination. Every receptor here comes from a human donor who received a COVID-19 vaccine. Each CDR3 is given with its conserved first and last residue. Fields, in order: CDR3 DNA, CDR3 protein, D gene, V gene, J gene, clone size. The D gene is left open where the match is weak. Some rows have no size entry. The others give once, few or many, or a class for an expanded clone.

TGTGCCAGCAGATGGGCAGCAACAGATACGCAGTATTTT,CASRWAATDTQYF,.,TRBV5-6,TRBJ2-3,.
TGTGCCAGAAGCTTGAGAGAGACAGGTACCAATCAGCCCCAGCATTTT,CARSLRETGTNQPQHF,.,TRBV5-3,TRBJ1-5,.
TGCGCCAGCAGCCAAGCAGACAACGCTAACTATGGCTACACCTTC,CASSQADNANYGYTF,.,TRBV4-1,TRBJ1-2,.
TGTGCCAGCAGCCACCCTGCGGGGATAAACACAGATACGCAGTATTTT,CASSHPAGINTDTQYF,.,TRBV5-5,TRBJ2-3,.
TGTGCCAGCAGTGCCTATCTAGCGGGTGTAACAGATACGCAGTATTTT,CASSAYLAGVTDTQYF,TRBD2,TRBV2,TRBJ2-3,.
TGCGCCAGCAGCTCCGACTCTAGCGGGGGCCGGGCAGATACGCAGTATTTT,CASSSDSSGGRADTQYF,TRBD2,TRBV5-1,TRBJ2-3,.
TGTGCCTGGAGTTTCTCCCGGACAGGCGATAATGAAAAACTGTTTTTT,CAWSFSRTGDNEKLFF,TRBD1,TRBV30,TRBJ1-4,.
TGTGCCTGGAGAGACACACAGGTTACTGAAGCTTTCTTT,CAWRDTQVTEAFF,.,TRBV30,TRBJ1-1,.
TGTGCCAGCTCACCAGGGTGGGGCCAAGCCAAAAACATTCAGTACTTC,CASSPGWGQAKNIQYF,.,TRBV18,TRBJ2-4,.
TGTGCCTCCAAGGCGGACAGGAATGCCGGGGAGCTGTTTTTT,CASKADRNAGELFF,TRBD1,TRBV6-4,TRBJ2-2,.
TGTGCCAGCAGCCGATCGGACTCCCGGAGATGGGATACGCAGTATTTT,CASSRSDSRRWDTQYF,.,TRBV7-9,TRBJ2-3,.
TGCGCCAGCAGCTTGGGCTATTGGGGGGGTTCGGAGCCCCAGCATTTT,CASSLGYWGGSEPQHF,.,TRBV5-1,TRBJ1-5,.
TGTGCCAGCAGTTTGTTAACCGGGGAGCTGTTTTTT,CASSLLTGELFF,.,TRBV28,TRBJ2-2,once
TGCGCCAGCAGCCCGGGAATAGGACAGGGGGATGGCTACACCTTC,CASSPGIGQGDGYTF,TRBD1,TRBV5-1,TRBJ1-2,.
TGTGCCAGCAGCTCCATACAGGCGACGAACACTGAAGCTTTCTTT,CASSSIQATNTEAFF,.,TRBV5-6,TRBJ1-1,.
TGCGCCAGCTGGGGGGGACAGTTTTCAGATACGCAGTATTTT,CASWGGQFSDTQYF,.,TRBV5-1,TRBJ2-3,.